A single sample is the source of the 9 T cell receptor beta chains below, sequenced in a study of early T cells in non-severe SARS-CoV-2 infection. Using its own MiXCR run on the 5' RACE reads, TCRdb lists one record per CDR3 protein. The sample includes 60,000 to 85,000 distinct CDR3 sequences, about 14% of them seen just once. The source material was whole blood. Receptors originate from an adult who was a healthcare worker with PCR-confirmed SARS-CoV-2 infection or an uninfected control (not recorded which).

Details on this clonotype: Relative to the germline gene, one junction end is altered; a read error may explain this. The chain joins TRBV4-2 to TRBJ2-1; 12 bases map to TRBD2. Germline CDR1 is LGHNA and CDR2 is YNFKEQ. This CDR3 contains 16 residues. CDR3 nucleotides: TGTGCTAGCAGCCAACCAACTAGCGGGAGGAAGAATGAGCAGTTCTTC. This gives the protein CASSQPTSGRKNEQFF.

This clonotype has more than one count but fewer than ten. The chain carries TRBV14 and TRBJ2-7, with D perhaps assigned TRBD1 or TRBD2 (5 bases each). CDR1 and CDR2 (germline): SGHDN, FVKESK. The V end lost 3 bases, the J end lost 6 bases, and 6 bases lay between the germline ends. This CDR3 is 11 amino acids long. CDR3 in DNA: TGTGCCAGCAGCCAGGGACCCGAGCAGTACTTC. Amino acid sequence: CASSQGPEQYF. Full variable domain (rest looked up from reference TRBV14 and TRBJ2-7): EAGVTQFPSHSVIEKGQTVTLRCDPISGHDNLYWYRRVMGKEIKFLLHFVKESKQDESGMPNNRFLAERTGGTYSTLKVQPAELEDSGVYFCASSQGPEQYFGPGTRLTVT.

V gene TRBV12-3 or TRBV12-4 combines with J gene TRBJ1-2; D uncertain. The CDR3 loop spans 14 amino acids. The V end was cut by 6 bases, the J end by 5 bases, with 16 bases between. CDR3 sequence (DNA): TGTGCCAGCAGCCATGTTAGTATTGGGTATGGCTACACCTTC. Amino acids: CASSHVSIGYGYTF.

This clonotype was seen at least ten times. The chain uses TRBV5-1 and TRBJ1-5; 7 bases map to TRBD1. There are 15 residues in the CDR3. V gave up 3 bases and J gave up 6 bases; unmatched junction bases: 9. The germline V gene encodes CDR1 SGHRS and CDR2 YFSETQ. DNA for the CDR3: TGCGCCAGCAGCTCTTCAGGGGGAAGCGGTCAGCCCCAGCATTTT. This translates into CASSSSGGSGQPQHF.

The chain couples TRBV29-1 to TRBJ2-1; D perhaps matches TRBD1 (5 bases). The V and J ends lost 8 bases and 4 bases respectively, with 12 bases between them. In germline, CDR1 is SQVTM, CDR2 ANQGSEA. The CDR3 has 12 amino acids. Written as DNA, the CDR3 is TGCAGCCTTTCCGACAGTTACAATGAGCAGTTCTTC. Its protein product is CSLSDSYNEQFF.

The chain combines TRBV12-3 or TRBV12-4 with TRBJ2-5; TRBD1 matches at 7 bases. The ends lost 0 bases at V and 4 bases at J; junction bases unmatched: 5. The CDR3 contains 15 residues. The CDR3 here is CASSLADRDRETQYF. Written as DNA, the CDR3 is TGTGCCAGCAGTTTAGCCGACAGGGACCGAGAGACCCAGTACTTC.

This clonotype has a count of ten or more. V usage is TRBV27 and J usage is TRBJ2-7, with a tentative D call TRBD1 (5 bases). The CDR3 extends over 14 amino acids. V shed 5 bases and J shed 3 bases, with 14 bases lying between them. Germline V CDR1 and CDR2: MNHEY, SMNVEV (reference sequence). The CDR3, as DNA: TGTGCCAGCAGTCCCCCAGGGAAGGGCTACGAGCAGTACTTC. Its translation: CASSPPGKGYEQYF.

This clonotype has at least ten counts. The CDR3 is CASSYSANGRRSNEQFF. Written as DNA, the CDR3 is TGTGCCAGCAGTTACTCGGCTAACGGGAGAAGAAGTAATGAGCAGTTCTTC. The chain uses TRBV6-2 or TRBV6-3 and TRBJ2-1, with TRBD2 as a possible D gene (6 bases). Germline V gene sequence: CDR1 MNHEY, CDR2 SVGEGT. The CDR3 loop spans 17 amino acids. V was shortened by 0 bases and J by 7 bases, with 19 bases between the two germline ends.

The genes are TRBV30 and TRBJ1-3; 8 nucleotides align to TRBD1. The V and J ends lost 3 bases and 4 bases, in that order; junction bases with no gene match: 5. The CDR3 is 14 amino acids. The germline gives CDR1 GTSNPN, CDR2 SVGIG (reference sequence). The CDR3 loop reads CAWSQGAVGNTIYF. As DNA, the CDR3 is TGTGCCTGGAGCCAGGGGGCGGTCGGAAACACCATATATTTT.